The clone carrying this T cell receptor (beta chain) was picked up a small number of times. Antigen unknown. This entry comes from a study of early T cells in non-severe SARS-CoV-2 infection. Individual cDNA molecules received unique molecular identifiers. One entry per CDR3 protein, called by TCRdb with MiXCR from the 5' RACE reads. The sample yields tens of thousands of distinct CDR3 sequences, roughly 12% seen once. Whole-study results and caveats: Anti-spike CD8 responses were favored in VDJdb matching, and private and CD4 specificities were missed.

The sequenced sample consisted of whole blood. The source of this sequence is an adult who was a healthcare worker with PCR-confirmed SARS-CoV-2 infection or an uninfected control (not recorded which).

CDR3 residues: CASSIGDSSYEQYF. The CDR3 DNA follows: TGTGCCAGCAGCATAGGGGACTCATCCTACGAGCAGTACTTC. This sequence joins TRBV12-3 or TRBV12-4 and TRBJ2-7; the D gene is possibly TRBD2 (6 bases). Trimming removed 6 bases at V and 1 base at J, with 13 bases between. This CDR3 region has 14 residues.